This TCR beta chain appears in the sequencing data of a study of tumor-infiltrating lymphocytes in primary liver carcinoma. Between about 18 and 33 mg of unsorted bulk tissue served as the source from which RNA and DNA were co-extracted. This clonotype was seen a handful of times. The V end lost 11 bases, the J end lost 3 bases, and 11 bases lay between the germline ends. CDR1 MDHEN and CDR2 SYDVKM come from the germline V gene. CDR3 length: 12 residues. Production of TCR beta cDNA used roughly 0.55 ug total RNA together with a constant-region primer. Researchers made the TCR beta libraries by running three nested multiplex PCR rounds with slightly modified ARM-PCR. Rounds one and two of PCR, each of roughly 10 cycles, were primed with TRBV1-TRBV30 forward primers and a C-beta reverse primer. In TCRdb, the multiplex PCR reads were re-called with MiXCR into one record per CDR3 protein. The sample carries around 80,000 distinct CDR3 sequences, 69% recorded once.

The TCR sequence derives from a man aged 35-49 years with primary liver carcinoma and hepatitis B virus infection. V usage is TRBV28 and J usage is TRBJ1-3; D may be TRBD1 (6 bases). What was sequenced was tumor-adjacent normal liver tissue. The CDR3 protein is CAVRGRGNTIYF. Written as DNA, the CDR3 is TGTGCCGTCAGGGGACGTGGAAACACCATATATTTT.